This section outlines one T cell receptor (beta chain) sequence together with its context. The data were produced by immunoSEQ multiplex PCR, yet TCRdb's version contains in-frame clones alone and is incomplete. The sample includes some 70,000 clones, roughly 85% of them seen just once. This record comes from a study of radiotherapy plus CTLA-4 blockade in lung cancer. With V trimmed by 4 bases and J by 5 bases, 2 bases remained unmatched. This CDR3 contains 14 residues. Per germline, CDR1 SEHNR and CDR2 FQNEAQ (reference sequence). The chain couples TRBV7-9 to TRBJ1-5; TRBD1 matches 10 bases. The clonotype comes from a human donor with non-small cell lung cancer who had a complete response to radiotherapy plus ipilimumab. Sequencing was performed on peripheral blood, taken from a patient treated with radiotherapy plus ipilimumab. CDR3 region: CASSSDRGHQPQHF. CDR3 sequence (DNA): TGTGCCAGCAGCTCAGACAGGGGGCATCAGCCCCAGCATTTT.